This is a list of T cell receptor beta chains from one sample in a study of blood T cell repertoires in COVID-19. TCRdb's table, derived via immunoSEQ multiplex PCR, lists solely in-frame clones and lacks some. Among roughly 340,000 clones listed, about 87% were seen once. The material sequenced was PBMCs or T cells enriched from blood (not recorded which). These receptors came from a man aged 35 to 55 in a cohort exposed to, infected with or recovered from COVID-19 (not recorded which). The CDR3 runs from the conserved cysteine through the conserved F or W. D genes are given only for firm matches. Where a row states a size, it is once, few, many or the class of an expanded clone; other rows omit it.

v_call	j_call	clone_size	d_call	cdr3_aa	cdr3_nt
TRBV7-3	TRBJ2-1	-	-	CASSRRGGNEQFF	TGTGCCAGCAGCCGGAGGGGTGGCAATGAGCAGTTCTTC
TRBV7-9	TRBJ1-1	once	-	CASSPGRGTEAFF	TGTGCCAGCAGCCCTGGTCGCGGCACTGAAGCTTTCTTT
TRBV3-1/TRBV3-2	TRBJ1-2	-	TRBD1	CASSPRDSFYYGYTF	TGTGCCAGCAGCCCCCGGGACAGTTTCTACTATGGCTACACCTTC
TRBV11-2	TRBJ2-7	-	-	CASSLERGFSYEQYF	TGTGCCAGCAGCTTAGAGAGGGGGTTCTCCTACGAGCAGTACTTC
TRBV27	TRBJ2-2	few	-	CASSLARGAGYTGELFF	TGTGCCAGCAGTTTGGCCCGGGGGGCGGGATACACCGGGGAGCTGTTTTTT
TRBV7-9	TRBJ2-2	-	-	CASSSRGLNTGELFF	TGTGCCAGCAGCTCCAGGGGTCTTAACACCGGGGAGCTGTTTTTT
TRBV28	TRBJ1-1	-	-	CASTGGDRLYTEAFF	TGTGCCAGCACCGGGGGGGATCGGTTATACACTGAAGCTTTCTTT
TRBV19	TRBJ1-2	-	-	CASTPPVGPEGGYTF	TGTGCCAGTACCCCCCCGGTGGGTCCCGAGGGCGGCTACACCTTC
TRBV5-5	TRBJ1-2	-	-	CASSSLVGGDGYGYTF	TGTGCCAGCAGCTCCCTGGTAGGGGGAGATGGGTATGGCTACACCTTC
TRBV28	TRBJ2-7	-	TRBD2	CASTPLGTSGNYEQYF	TGTGCCAGCACCCCCCTGGGTACTAGCGGGAACTACGAGCAGTACTTC
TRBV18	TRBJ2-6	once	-	CASSPDSSWGANVLTF	TGTGCCAGCTCACCGGACAGTTCGTGGGGGGCCAACGTCCTGACTTTC
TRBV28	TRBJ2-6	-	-	CASSLSQVGANVLTF	TGTGCCAGCAGTTTATCGCAGGTGGGGGCCAACGTCCTGACTTTC
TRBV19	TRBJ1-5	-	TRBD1	CASQTRTGTVNNQPQHF	TGTGCCAGTCAGACGAGAACCGGGACAGTTAACAATCAGCCCCAGCATTTT
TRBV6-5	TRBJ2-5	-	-	CASSYAQGQETQYF	TGTGCCAGCAGTTACGCCCAGGGGCAAGAGACCCAGTACTTC
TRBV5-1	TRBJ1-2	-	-	CASSGVSTSAILTNYGYTF	TGCGCCAGCAGTGGAGTCTCCACGTCAGCCATACTTACTAACTATGGCTACACCTTC
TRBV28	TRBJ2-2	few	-	CASRWTLISTGELFF	TGTGCCAGCAGATGGACACTTATTTCCACCGGGGAGCTGTTTTTT
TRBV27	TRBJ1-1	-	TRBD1	CASSLLSRQGNTEAFF	TGTGCCAGCAGCCTCCTCTCCCGACAGGGGAACACTGAAGCTTTCTTT